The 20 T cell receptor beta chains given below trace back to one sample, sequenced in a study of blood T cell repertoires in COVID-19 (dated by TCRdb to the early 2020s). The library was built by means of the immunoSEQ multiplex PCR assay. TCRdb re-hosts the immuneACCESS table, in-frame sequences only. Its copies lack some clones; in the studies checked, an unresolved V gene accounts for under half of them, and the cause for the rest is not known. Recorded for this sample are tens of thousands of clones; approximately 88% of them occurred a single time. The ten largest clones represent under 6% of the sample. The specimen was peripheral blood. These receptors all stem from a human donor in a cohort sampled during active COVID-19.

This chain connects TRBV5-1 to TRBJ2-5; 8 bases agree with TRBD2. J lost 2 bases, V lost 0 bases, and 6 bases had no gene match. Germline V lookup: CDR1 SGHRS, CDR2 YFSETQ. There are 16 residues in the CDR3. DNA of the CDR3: TGCGCCAGCAGCTTGGGGTTAGCGGGGACACAAGAGACCCAGTACTTC. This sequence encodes CASSLGLAGTQETQYF.

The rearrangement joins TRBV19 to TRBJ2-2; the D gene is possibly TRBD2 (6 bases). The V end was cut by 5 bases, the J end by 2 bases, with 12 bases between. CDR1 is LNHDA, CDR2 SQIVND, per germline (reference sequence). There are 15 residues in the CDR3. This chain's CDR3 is CASSVGGANTGELFF. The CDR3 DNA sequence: TGTGCCAGTAGTGTGGGGGGAGCAAACACCGGGGAGCTGTTTTTT.

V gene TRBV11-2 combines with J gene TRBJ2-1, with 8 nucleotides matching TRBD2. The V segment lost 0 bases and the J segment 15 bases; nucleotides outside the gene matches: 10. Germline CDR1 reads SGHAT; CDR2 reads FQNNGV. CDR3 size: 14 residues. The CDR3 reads CASSLDTSGLRSFF. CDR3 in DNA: TGTGCCAGCAGCTTAGACACTAGCGGCCTTCGATCGTTCTTC.

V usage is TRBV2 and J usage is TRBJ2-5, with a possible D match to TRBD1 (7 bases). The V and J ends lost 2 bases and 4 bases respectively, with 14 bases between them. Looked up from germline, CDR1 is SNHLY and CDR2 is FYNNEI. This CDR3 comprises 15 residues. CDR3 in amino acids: CASSERQGGGETQYF. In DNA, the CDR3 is TGTGCCAGCAGTGAACGGCAGGGGGGAGGAGAGACCCAGTACTTC. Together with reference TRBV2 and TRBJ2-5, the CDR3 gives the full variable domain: EPEVTQTPSHQVTQMGQEVILRCVPISNHLYFYWYRQILGQKVEFLVSFYNNEISEKSEIFDDQFSVERPDGSNFTLKIRSTKLEDSAMYFCASSERQGGGETQYFGPGTRLLVL.

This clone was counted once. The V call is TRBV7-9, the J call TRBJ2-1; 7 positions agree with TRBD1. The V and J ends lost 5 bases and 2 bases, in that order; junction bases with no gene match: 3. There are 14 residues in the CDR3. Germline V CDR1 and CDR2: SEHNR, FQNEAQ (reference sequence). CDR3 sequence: CASSLGTAYNEQFF. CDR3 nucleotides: TGTGCCAGCAGCCTTGGGACAGCCTACAATGAGCAGTTCTTC.

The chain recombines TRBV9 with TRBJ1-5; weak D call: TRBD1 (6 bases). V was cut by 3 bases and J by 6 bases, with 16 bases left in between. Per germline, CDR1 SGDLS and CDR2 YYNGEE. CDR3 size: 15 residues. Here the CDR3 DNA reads TGTGCCAGCAGCGCATCGGACAGCGAACCTCAGCCCCAGCATTTT. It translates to CASSASDSEPQPQHF.

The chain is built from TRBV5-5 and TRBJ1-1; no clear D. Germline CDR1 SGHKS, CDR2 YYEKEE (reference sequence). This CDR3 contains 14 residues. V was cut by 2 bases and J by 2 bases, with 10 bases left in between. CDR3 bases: TGTGCCAGCAGCTTTCAGGAGGAAAACACTGAAGCTTTCTTT. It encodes CASSFQEENTEAFF.

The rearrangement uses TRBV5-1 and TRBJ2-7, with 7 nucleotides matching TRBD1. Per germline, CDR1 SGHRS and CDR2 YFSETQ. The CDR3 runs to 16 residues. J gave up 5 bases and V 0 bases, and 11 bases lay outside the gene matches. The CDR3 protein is CASSLEGAMRVHEQYF. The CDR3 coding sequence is TGCGCCAGCAGCTTGGAGGGGGCAATGAGAGTCCACGAGCAGTACTTC.

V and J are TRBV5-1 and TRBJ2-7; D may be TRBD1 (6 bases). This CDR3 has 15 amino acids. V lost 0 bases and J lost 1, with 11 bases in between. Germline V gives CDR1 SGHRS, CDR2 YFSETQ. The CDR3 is CASSLGGLLSYEQYF. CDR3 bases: TGCGCCAGCAGCTTGGGGGGGCTCCTTTCCTACGAGCAGTACTTC.

The CDR3 sequence is CASSWTGQPDQPQHF. The DNA for the CDR3 is TGTGCCAGCAGCTGGACAGGTCAACCAGATCAGCCCCAGCATTTT. This chain joins TRBV5-6 and TRBJ1-5; 7 nucleotides align to TRBD1. V lost 3 bases to trimming and J lost 5 bases; unmatched junction nucleotides: 8. Germline V CDR1 and CDR2: SGHDT, YYEEEE. The length of the CDR3 is 15 residues.

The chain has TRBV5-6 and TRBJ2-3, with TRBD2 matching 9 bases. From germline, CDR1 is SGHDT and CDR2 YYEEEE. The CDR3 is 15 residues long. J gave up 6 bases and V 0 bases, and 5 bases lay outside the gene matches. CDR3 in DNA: TGTGCCAGCAGCTTGGGTAGCGGGGGCGGGGATACGCAGTATTTT. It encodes CASSLGSGGGDTQYF.

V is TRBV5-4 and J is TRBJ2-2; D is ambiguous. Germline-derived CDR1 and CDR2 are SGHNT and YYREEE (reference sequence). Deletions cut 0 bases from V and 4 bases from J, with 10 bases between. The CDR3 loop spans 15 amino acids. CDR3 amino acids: CASSLDSSGTGELFF. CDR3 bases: TGTGCCAGCAGCTTGGATTCGTCAGGCACCGGGGAGCTGTTTTTT. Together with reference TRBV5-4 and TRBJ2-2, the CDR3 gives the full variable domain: ETGVTQSPTHLIKTRGQQVTLRCSSQSGHNTVSWYQQALGQGPQFIFQYYREEENGRGNFPPRFSGLQFPNYSSELNVNALELDDSALYLCASSLDSSGTGELFFGEGSRLTVL.

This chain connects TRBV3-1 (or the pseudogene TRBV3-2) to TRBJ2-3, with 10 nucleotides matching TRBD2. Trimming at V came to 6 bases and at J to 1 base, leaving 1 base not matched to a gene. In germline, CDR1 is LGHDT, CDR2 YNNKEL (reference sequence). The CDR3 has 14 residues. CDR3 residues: CASRLAGRTDTQYF. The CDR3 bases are TGTGCCAGCAGACTAGCGGGGCGCACAGATACGCAGTATTTT.

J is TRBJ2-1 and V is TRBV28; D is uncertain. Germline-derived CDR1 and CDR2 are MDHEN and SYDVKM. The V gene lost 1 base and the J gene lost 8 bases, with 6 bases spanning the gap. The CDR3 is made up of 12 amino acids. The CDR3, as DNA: TGTGCCAGCAGTTTATCTGTCCATGAGCAGTTCTTC. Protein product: CASSLSVHEQFF. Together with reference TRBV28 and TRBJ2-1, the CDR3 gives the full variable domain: DVKVTQSSRYLVKRTGEKVFLECVQDMDHENMFWYRQDPGLGLRLIYFSYDVKMKEKGDIPEGYSVSREKKERFSLILESASTNQTSMYLCASSLSVHEQFFGPGTRLTVL.

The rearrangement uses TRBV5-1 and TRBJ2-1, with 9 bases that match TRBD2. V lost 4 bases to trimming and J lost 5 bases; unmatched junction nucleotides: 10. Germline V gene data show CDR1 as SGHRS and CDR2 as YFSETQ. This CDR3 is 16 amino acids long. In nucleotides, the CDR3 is TGCGCCAGCAGCGCCTCAGCGGGGGGCAAGGACAATGAGCAGTTCTTC. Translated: CASSASAGGKDNEQFF.

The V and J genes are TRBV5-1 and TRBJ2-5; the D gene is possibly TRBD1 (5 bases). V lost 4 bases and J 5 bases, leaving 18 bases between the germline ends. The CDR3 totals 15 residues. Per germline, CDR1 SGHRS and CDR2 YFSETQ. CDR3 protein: CASSRGAGLMETQYF. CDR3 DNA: TGCGCCAGCAGCCGTGGGGCAGGGCTTATGGAGACCCAGTACTTC.

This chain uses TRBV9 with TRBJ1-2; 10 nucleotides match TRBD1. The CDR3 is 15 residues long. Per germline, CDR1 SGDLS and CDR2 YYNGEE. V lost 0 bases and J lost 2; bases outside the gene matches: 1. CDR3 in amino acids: CASSVVGQGNYGYTF. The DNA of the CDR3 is TGTGCCAGCAGCGTAGTGGGACAGGGGAACTATGGCTACACCTTC.

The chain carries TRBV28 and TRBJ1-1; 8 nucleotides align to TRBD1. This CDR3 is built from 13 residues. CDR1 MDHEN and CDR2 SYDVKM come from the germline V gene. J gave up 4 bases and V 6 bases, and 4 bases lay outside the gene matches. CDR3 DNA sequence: TGTGCCAGCAGCGGACAGGGAAGCACTGAAGCTTTCTTT. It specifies CASSGQGSTEAFF.

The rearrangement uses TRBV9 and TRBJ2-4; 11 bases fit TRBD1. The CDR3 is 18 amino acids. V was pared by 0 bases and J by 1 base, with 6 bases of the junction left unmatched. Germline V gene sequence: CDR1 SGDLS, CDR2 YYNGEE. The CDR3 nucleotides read TGTGCCAGCAGCGTAGGGGACAGGGGGACGTTGGCCAAAAACATTCAGTACTTC. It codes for CASSVGDRGTLAKNIQYF.

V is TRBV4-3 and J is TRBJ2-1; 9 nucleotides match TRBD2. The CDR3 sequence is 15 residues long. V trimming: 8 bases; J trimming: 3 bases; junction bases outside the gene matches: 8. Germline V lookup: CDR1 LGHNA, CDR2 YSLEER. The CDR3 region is CASPSRGGHYNEQFF. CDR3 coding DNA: TGCGCCAGCCCCTCGCGGGGGGGCCACTACAATGAGCAGTTCTTC.